Here is one TCR beta chain with its context. Distinct nucleotide sequences in the sample also encode this CDR3. These data are taken from a study of blood T cell repertoires in COVID-19. Across the whole study: Acute and convalescent COVID-19 samples came from the United States, Italy and Spain. PBMCs, B-cell-depleted T cells, or T cells provided the cDNA or gDNA that made up the material.

The V and J ends lost 0 bases and 1 base respectively, with 11 bases between them. CDR1 and CDR2 from the germline V gene are MGHRA and YSYEKL. This CDR3 spans 16 amino acids. Clones were read by immunoSEQ multiplex PCR, and TCRdb kept only the in-frame ones, dropping some. The sample yields about 110,000 clones, around 90% seen once. This receptor was obtained from a human donor in a cohort sampled during active COVID-19. The V and J genes are TRBV4-1 and TRBJ2-3; weak D call: TRBD2 (6 bases). Sequencing used peripheral blood. CDR3 coding DNA: TGCGCCAGCAGCCAAGAGGGAGCGGGCGGCACAGATACGCAGTATTTT. Its translation is CASSQEGAGGTDTQYF.